The 17 T cell receptor beta chains below all came from one sample that was sequenced in a study of T-cell memory formation after mild COVID-19. TCRdb processed the 5' RACE reads anew with MiXCR; each CDR3 protein has one entry. The data hold under 250,000 distinct CDR3 sequences, with about 10% observed a single time. Sequencing input: PBMCs or a T cell subset sorted from them (not recorded which). Receptors originate from a man aged 18-30 years who had mild COVID-19 (a few samples of this study predate the infection). Cell type and time point are not known.

This clonotype was detected only a few times. The CDR3, as DNA: TGTGCCAGCACTAAGTGGGTACGGAATGGCTACACCTTC. Amino acid sequence: CASTKWVRNGYTF. The chain couples TRBV2 to TRBJ1-2; D is uncertain. This CDR3 contains 13 residues. Germline CDR1 reads SNHLY; CDR2 reads FYNNEI. The V gene lost 7 bases and the J gene lost 6 bases, with 15 bases spanning the gap.

This chain uses TRBV29-1 with TRBJ2-1; the D gene is possibly TRBD2 (5 bases). The CDR3 contains 12 residues. Germline CDR1 SQVTM, CDR2 ANQGSEA. Between the trimmed V and J ends, which lost 2 bases and 6 bases, there was a span of 8 bases. The CDR3 region is CSVERTPNEQFF. In DNA form, the CDR3 reads TGCAGCGTTGAACGGACTCCCAATGAGCAGTTCTTC.

This clonotype has at least ten counts. The rearrangement uses TRBV6-6 and TRBJ1-2, with D possibly matching TRBD1 (5 bases). There are 14 residues in the CDR3. Per the germline V gene, CDR1 is MNHNY and CDR2 is SVGAGI (reference sequence). V gave up 0 bases and J gave up 4 bases, with 9 bases separating them. CDR3 nucleotide sequence: TGTGCCAGCAGTTACTCGGGGCAGTCCTATGGCTACACCTTC. Translation: CASSYSGQSYGYTF.

This clonotype was seen more than once but under ten times. The chain combines TRBV6-5 with TRBJ2-1; D possibly corresponds to TRBD1 (6 bases). The V gene lost 8 bases and the J gene lost 2 bases, with 19 bases spanning the gap. Germline V lookup: CDR1 MNHEY, CDR2 SVGAGI. The CDR3 runs to 16 residues. CDR3 sequence reads: CASGWSGTPAYNEQFF. The CDR3 nucleotides read TGTGCCAGCGGTTGGTCCGGGACACCGGCCTACAATGAGCAGTTCTTC.

This clonotype was counted only a few times. This rearrangement joins TRBV10-3 to TRBJ2-3; D gene uncertain. CDR3 length: 11 residues. Deletions cut 10 bases from V and 2 bases from J, with 7 bases between. Germline CDR1 and CDR2: ENHRY and SYGVKD. The CDR3 DNA is TGTGCCACGACCAACACAGATACGCAGTATTTT. Translating gives CATTNTDTQYF.

The chain couples TRBV7-2 to TRBJ2-7; no firm D call. The germline CDR1 and CDR2 sequences are SGHTA and FQGNSA. V lost 5 bases to trimming and J lost 5 bases, with 10 bases between them. The CDR3 totals 12 residues. This CDR3 is CASSTPDHEQYF. CDR3 bases: TGTGCCAGCAGCACGCCAGACCACGAGCAGTACTTC.

For the CDR3, the DNA is TGTGCCACCAGGTCGGGCAAAAACATTCAGTACTTC. It translates to CATRSGKNIQYF. The rearrangement uses TRBV15 and TRBJ2-4; D call uncertain. V was clipped by 6 bases and J by 3 bases, with 6 bases between them. Germline-derived CDR1 and CDR2 are LNHNV and YYDKDF (reference sequence). CDR3 length: 12 residues.

This clonotype was observed a few times. Here the CDR3 DNA reads TGTGCCAGCAGTCCTCCGGACAGATCTAATGAAAAACTGTTTTTT. Translating it yields CASSPPDRSNEKLFF. This rearrangement joins TRBV12-3 or TRBV12-4 to TRBJ1-4, with D possibly matching TRBD1 (6 bases). CDR3 length equals 15 residues. Trimming took 5 bases from V and 3 from J, leaving 13 bases between them.

V is TRBV4-1 and J is TRBJ1-3; weak D call: TRBD1 (6 bases). Germline-derived CDR1 and CDR2 are MGHRA and YSYEKL. This CDR3 has 16 residues. V shed 1 base and J shed 2 bases, with 12 bases lying between them. This chain's CDR3 is CASSQGGAGAGNTIYF. CDR3 DNA: TGCGCCAGCAGCCAAGGGGGGGCAGGGGCTGGAAACACCATATATTTT.

The V and J genes are TRBV7-9 and TRBJ1-4, with TRBD1 identical over 7 bases. This CDR3 has 14 residues. V dropped 5 bases and J dropped 4; count of bases not matched to a gene: 4. The germline CDR1 and CDR2 sequences are SEHNR and FQNEAQ (reference sequence). The CDR3 bases are TGTGCCAGCAGCAAACAGGGGAGTAATGAAAAACTGTTTTTT. Translation: CASSKQGSNEKLFF.

This clonotype has just a few counts. The rearrangement joins TRBV4-3 to TRBJ2-3, with TRBD2 matching over 7 bases. The CDR3 spans 15 residues. CDR1 and CDR2 from the germline V gene are LGHNA and YSLEER. V lost 4 bases to trimming and J lost 3 bases; unmatched junction nucleotides: 7. The CDR3 loop is CASSLQRGGTDTQYF. CDR3 in DNA: TGCGCCAGCAGCCTACAGCGGGGCGGAACAGATACGCAGTATTTT.

The chain has TRBV7-2 and TRBJ2-1; 7 bases line up with TRBD1. The germline V gene encodes CDR1 SGHTA and CDR2 FQGNSA. The CDR3 runs 15 residues. V was clipped by 7 bases and J by 6 bases; unmatched bases: 12. The CDR3 reads CASNPGGAGGNEQFF. The CDR3 region has the DNA TGTGCCAGCAACCCTGGGGGCGCAGGGGGCAATGAGCAGTTCTTC. Together with reference TRBV7-2 and TRBJ2-1, the CDR3 gives the full variable domain: GAGVSQSPSNKVTEKGKDVELRCDPISGHTALYWYRQSLGQGLEFLIYFQGNSAPDKSGLPSDRFSAERTGGSVSTLTIQRTQQEDSAVYLCASNPGGAGGNEQFFGPGTRLTVL.

This sequence joins TRBV18 and TRBJ2-3; possibly TRBD2 for D (6 bases). This CDR3 is 14 amino acids long. The V and J ends lost 0 bases and 7 bases respectively, with 11 bases between them. CDR1 is KGHSH, CDR2 LQKENI, per germline. CDR3 coding DNA: TGTGCCAGCTCACCACCGGCGGGGCCCTATACGCAGTATTTT. Its translation: CASSPPAGPYTQYF.

The V call is TRBV7-8, the J call TRBJ1-5, with a possible D match to TRBD1 (5 bases). The V end was cut by 6 bases, the J end by 5 bases, with 11 bases between. The germline V gene encodes CDR1 SGHVS and CDR2 FQNEAQ. The CDR3 length is 13 residues. The CDR3 is CASRLTDHQPQHF. In DNA form, the CDR3 reads TGTGCCAGCAGACTGACAGACCATCAGCCCCAGCATTTT.

This clonotype was seen at least ten times. This sequence joins TRBV18 and TRBJ2-5; D tentatively reads TRBD1 or TRBD2 (5 bases each). The CDR3 extends over 15 amino acids. V lost 2 bases, J lost 0 bases, and 10 bases lay in between. Germline assignment: CDR1 KGHSH and CDR2 LQKENI. As DNA, the CDR3 is TGTGCCAGCTCACCAGGGACGGTGTACCAAGAGACCCAGTACTTC. Translating gives CASSPGTVYQETQYF.

This clonotype was detected a few times. J is TRBJ2-7 and V is TRBV19; D gene uncertain. The germline CDR1 and CDR2 sequences are LNHDA and SQIVND (reference sequence). This CDR3 region has 14 residues. Trimming removed 3 bases from V and 4 bases from J, with 13 bases in between. The CDR3 bases are TGTGCCAGTAGTATTAGGACGGCGCAATACGAGCAGTACTTC. This translates into CASSIRTAQYEQYF.

The chain is built from TRBV20-1 and TRBJ2-3, with TRBD2 matching over 9 bases. CDR1 and CDR2 from the germline V gene are DFQATT and SNEGSKA (reference sequence). The CDR3 consists of 14 residues. Trimming at V came to 1 base and at J to 5 bases, leaving 4 bases not matched to a gene. CDR3 region: CSARVGTSLDTQYF. The DNA for the CDR3 is TGCAGTGCTAGAGTTGGGACTAGCTTAGATACGCAGTATTTT.